A selection of T cell receptor beta chains follows, all from one sample in a study of blood T cells in healthy people across ages. MiXCR, applied by TCRdb to the 5' RACE reads, yields one record per CDR3 protein. Of around 1,500,000 distinct CDR3 sequences in the sample, 42% were seen once. Sequenced sample: blood. The receptor source for this set is a woman in her late teens or twenties in good health. Both conserved end residues are part of each CDR3. The D gene is left open where the match is weak. Where a row states a size, it is once, few, many or the class of an expanded clone; other rows omit it.

>TRBD2|few|TRBV20-1|TRBJ2-7
CSARAGTSGPYEQYF
TGCAGTGCTAGGGCCGGGACTAGCGGTCCCTACGAGCAGTACTTC
>NA|NA|TRBV4-2|TRBJ1-2
CASSQEGGSGNCGYTF
TGTGCCAGCAGCCAAGAAGGGGGGAGCGGTAACTGTGGCTACACCTTC
>NA|NA|TRBV29-1|TRBJ2-7
CSVGEGPISEQYF
TGCAGCGTTGGTGAGGGCCCAATCTCCGAGCAGTACTTC
>TRBD1|few|TRBV4-1|TRBJ2-7
CASTSGTGQNEQYF
TGCGCCAGCACTTCAGGGACAGGGCAGAACGAGCAGTACTTC
>NA|NA|TRBV5-1|TRBJ1-1
CASSLGGGPPEAFF
TGCGCCAGCAGCTTGGGGGGGGGACCCCCTGAAGCTTTCTTT
>TRBD2|NA|TRBV9|TRBJ2-1
CASSPRPMASGYNGQFF
TGTGCCAGCAGCCCCCGTCCTATGGCTAGCGGATACAATGGGCAGTTCTTC
>NA|few|TRBV6-5|TRBJ1-5
CASSRGALGNQPQHF
TGTGCCAGCAGCCGAGGGGCCTTGGGCAATCAGCCCCAGCATTTT
>TRBD1|NA|TRBV12-3/TRBV12-4|TRBJ2-7
CASKGQGASYEQYF
TGTGCCAGCAAGGGGCAGGGGGCCTCCTACGAGCAGTACTTC
>NA|few|TRBV20-1|TRBJ2-7
CSANYEQYF
TGCAGTGCTAACTACGAGCAGTACTTC
>TRBD1|NA|TRBV18|TRBJ2-2
CASSHSTQGAPDTGELFF
TGTGCCAGCTCACACTCCACTCAGGGGGCGCCGGACACCGGGGAGCTGTTTTTT
>NA|few|TRBV12-3/TRBV12-4|TRBJ1-1
CASSEAGTAQGAFF
TGTGCCAGCAGTGAGGCCGGGACGGCCCAGGGAGCTTTCTTT
>TRBD1|few|TRBV4-2|TRBJ1-2
CASSTYGQVDGYTF
TGTGCCAGCAGCACCTACGGACAGGTGGATGGCTACACCTTC
>NA|NA|TRBV27|TRBJ1-5
CASSFGGRQPQHF
TGTGCCAGCAGTTTTGGGGGGAGGCAGCCCCAGCATTTT
>NA|few|TRBV25-1|TRBJ1-6
CASSDPQTVSPLHF
TGTGCCAGCAGTGACCCGCAGACAGTTTCACCCCTCCACTTT
>TRBD1|NA|TRBV15|TRBJ1-2
CATSSIDRADYGYTF
TGTGCCACCAGCTCGATAGACAGGGCAGACTATGGCTACACCTTC
>NA|NA|TRBV21-1|TRBJ2-7
CASSARILGQTGEQYF
TGTGCCAGCAGCGCAAGGATCTTGGGACAAACGGGCGAGCAGTACTTC
>NA|NA|TRBV9|TRBJ1-1
CASSPPGPEAFF
TGTGCCAGCAGCCCACCGGGGCCTGAAGCTTTCTTT
>NA|few|TRBV12-3/TRBV12-4|TRBJ1-1
CASTTRGSGTEAFF
TGTGCCAGCACCACCCGAGGGAGCGGCACTGAAGCTTTCTTT
>TRBD1|few|TRBV5-5|TRBJ1-2
CASSLGTGGDYGYTF
TGTGCCAGCAGCTTGGGGACAGGGGGCGACTATGGCTACACCTTC
>TRBD2|NA|TRBV7-2|TRBJ2-3
CASRSRSGATDTQYF
TGTGCCAGCAGATCCCGTAGCGGGGCCACAGATACGCAGTATTTT
>NA|NA|TRBV5-1|TRBJ2-3
CASSYGRGTGMGTDTQYF
TGCGCCAGCAGCTATGGAAGGGGCACCGGAATGGGCACAGATACGCAGTATTTT
>NA|NA|TRBV12-3/TRBV12-4|TRBJ1-1
CASSPRAGNTEAFF
TGTGCCAGCAGCCCTAGGGCAGGGAACACTGAAGCTTTCTTT
>TRBD1|NA|TRBV10-1|TRBJ2-3
CASSRTGTGGTDTQYF
TGCGCCAGCAGCCGAACAGGGACAGGGGGTACAGATACGCAGTATTTT
>NA|few|TRBV10-1|TRBJ2-3
CASSGETTDTQYF
TGCGCCAGCAGTGGGGAGACTACAGATACGCAGTATTTT
>TRBD2|few|TRBV7-2|TRBJ2-1
CASSSGLGLGNEQFF
TGTGCCAGCAGCTCCGGACTAGGACTGGGGAATGAGCAGTTCTTC
>NA|few|TRBV20-1|TRBJ2-1
CSARAPWPGNEQFF
TGCAGTGCTAGAGCTCCATGGCCGGGGAATGAGCAGTTCTTC
>TRBD1|NA|TRBV5-1|TRBJ2-1
CASSLTGTGGLNEQFF
TGCGCCAGCAGCTTAACCGGGACAGGTGGGTTAAATGAGCAGTTCTTC
>NA|few|TRBV7-9|TRBJ2-7
CASSLGGTVYF
TGTGCCAGCAGCTTAGGCGGTACGGTGTACTTC
>NA|few|TRBV13|TRBJ2-7
CASRNQGHRYEQYF
TGTGCCAGCAGAAACCAGGGACACCGCTACGAGCAGTACTTC
>NA|many|TRBV6-6|TRBJ2-7
CASKSGPYEQYF
TGTGCCAGCAAGAGCGGACCCTACGAGCAGTACTTC
>NA|NA|TRBV7-9|TRBJ2-5
CASSLGPFVQYF
TGTGCCAGCAGCTTGGGCCCCTTCGTCCAGTACTTC
>NA|NA|TRBV5-1|TRBJ1-2
CASRPGVDGYTF
TGCGCCAGCAGACCAGGGGTCGATGGCTACACCTTC
>NA|few|TRBV20-1|TRBJ2-3
CSAEAATDTQYF
TGCAGTGCTGAGGCTGCGACAGATACGCAGTATTTT
>NA|few|TRBV20-1|TRBJ2-5
CSARDLYRLEETQYF
TGCAGTGCTAGAGATCTCTACCGGCTAGAAGAGACCCAGTACTTC
>TRBD2|once|TRBV9|TRBJ2-1
CASSPRGSGSHNEQFF
TGTGCCAGCAGCCCCCGGGGGAGCGGGAGTCACAATGAGCAGTTCTTC
>NA|few|TRBV12-3/TRBV12-4|TRBJ2-3
CATPMGNTDTQYF
TGTGCCACCCCAATGGGCAACACAGATACGCAGTATTTT
>NA|NA|TRBV5-1|TRBJ2-6
CASSRDGFSGANVLTF
TGCGCCAGCAGCCGGGACGGCTTTTCTGGGGCCAACGTCCTGACTTTC
>TRBD1|NA|TRBV9|TRBJ1-1
CASSEPDRGVSTEAFF
TGTGCCAGCAGCGAACCGGACAGGGGGGTGAGCACTGAAGCTTTCTTT
>NA|NA|TRBV7-2|TRBJ2-3
CASSLVGGGGPDTQYF
TGTGCCAGCAGCTTAGTGGGTGGGGGAGGACCAGATACGCAGTATTTT
>NA|many|TRBV10-3|TRBJ2-3
CAISESFTDTQYF
TGTGCCATCAGTGAGAGTTTCACAGATACGCAGTATTTT
>NA|few|TRBV30|TRBJ1-5
CAWSLGNNGPQHF
TGTGCCTGGAGTCTCGGCAACAATGGGCCCCAGCATTTT
>TRBD2|NA|TRBV7-2|TRBJ2-7
CASSLVVSGGRAEQYF
TGTGCCAGCAGCTTAGTAGTTTCTGGCGGGAGGGCTGAGCAGTACTTC
>NA|few|TRBV6-1|TRBJ1-1
CASSWVGALIAEAFF
TGTGCCAGCAGCTGGGTCGGGGCCCTCATCGCTGAAGCTTTCTTT
>TRBD2|NA|TRBV13|TRBJ2-5
CASSPTGGSGYNEQYF
TGTGCCAGCAGCCCAACGGGCGGGAGCGGATACAATGAGCAGTACTTC
>TRBD2|few|TRBV4-2|TRBJ2-4
CASSQDSAGGPGQNIQYF
TGTGCCAGCAGCCAAGATTCGGCGGGGGGACCGGGCCAAAACATTCAGTACTTC
>TRBD2|NA|TRBV29-1|TRBJ2-3
CSVDQRGYTDTQYF
TGCAGCGTTGACCAGCGGGGTTACACAGATACGCAGTATTTT
>NA|few|TRBV7-2|TRBJ2-1
CASSQQRGLAGNNEQFF
TGTGCCAGCAGCCAACAACGGGGGCTAGCCGGCAACAATGAGCAGTTCTTC
>NA|NA|TRBV4-1|TRBJ2-7
CASSQVLPSDEQYF
TGCGCCAGCAGCCAAGTTCTCCCGAGCGATGAGCAGTACTTC
>TRBD1|NA|TRBV12-3/TRBV12-4|TRBJ2-2
CASSARTGGYTGELFF
TGTGCCAGCAGTGCTCGGACAGGGGGATACACCGGGGAGCTGTTTTTT
>TRBD2|NA|TRBV5-1|TRBJ2-3
CASSFTTSGATDTQYF
TGCGCCAGCAGCTTTACTACTAGCGGGGCCACAGATACGCAGTATTTT
>NA|NA|TRBV7-9|TRBJ2-5
CASSLDAEGRTQYF
TGTGCCAGCAGCTTAGATGCGGAGGGGCGGACCCAGTACTTC
>TRBD2|NA|TRBV27|TRBJ2-1
CASSTRLAGDLEQFF
TGTGCCAGCAGTACAAGACTAGCGGGAGATCTAGAGCAGTTCTTC
>NA|NA|TRBV7-2|TRBJ1-2
CASSFDEGIRYGYTF
TGTGCCAGCAGCTTCGATGAGGGAATCCGCTATGGCTACACCTTC
>TRBD2|NA|TRBV20-1|TRBJ2-1
CSARDLGGSSGGSSYNEQFF
TGCAGTGCTAGAGATCTGGGGGGATCTAGCGGGGGGAGCTCCTACAATGAGCAGTTCTTC
>TRBD2|NA|TRBV20-1|TRBJ2-4
CSARYYLERGANIQYF
TGCAGTGCTAGATACTACCTAGAGCGGGGGGCAAACATTCAGTACTTC
>NA|NA|TRBV20-1|TRBJ2-7
CSARAVDYEQYF
TGCAGTGCTAGGGCGGTAGACTACGAGCAGTACTTC
>TRBD2|few|TRBV7-3|TRBJ2-3
CASSRRGLASGSTDTQYF
TGTGCCAGCAGCCGTCGGGGACTAGCATCGGGTTCCACAGATACGCAGTATTTT
>NA|NA|TRBV6-6|TRBJ2-5
CAGSYSQETQYF
TGTGCCGGCAGTTACAGTCAAGAGACCCAGTACTTC
>NA|NA|TRBV20-1|TRBJ1-1
CSAKKGYTEAFF
TGCAGTGCGAAGAAGGGGTACACTGAAGCTTTCTTT